This entry features one T cell receptor (beta chain) sequence. The antigen is undetermined. Documented time point: week 23, last vaccination. It was 300 ug of mutant IDH1 20-mer peptide that made up each vaccine dose, given with topical imiquimod. The sample is drawn from a study of a mutant IDH1 vaccine in newly diagnosed glioma. Study results and limitations: Evidence of vaccine-induced immune responses was documented in around 93% of patients.

Clones were read by immunoSEQ multiplex PCR, and TCRdb kept only the in-frame ones, dropping some. The sample records about 82,000 clones, 85% being singletons. The CDR3 is 15 residues long. V was cut by 5 bases and J by 5 bases, with 18 bases left in between. Per germline, CDR1 SGHTA and CDR2 FQGTGA. The V and J genes are TRBV7-3 and TRBJ1-1; D might be TRBD1 (6 bases). The receptor was derived from a man aged 30 to 39 with glioma. Some clones in this sample may be carry-over from other donors' samples. The sequenced sample was PBMCs, obtained from a glioma patient whose treatment included an IDH1 peptide vaccine. The CDR3: CASSLHLGGRTEAFF. The CDR3 nucleotides are TGTGCCAGCAGCCTCCATCTCGGGGGGCGGACTGAAGCTTTCTTT.